This is a list of T cell receptor beta chains from one sample in a study of cytomegalovirus exposure and HLA in healthy donors. TCRdb keeps only in-frame clones here, not all; method: immunoSEQ multiplex PCR. The sample has some 110,000 clones, roughly four fifths seen once. Sequenced sample: PBMCs. The receptor set was obtained from a man aged 50-59 years in good health and CMV-seronegative. CDR3s include the opening cysteine and the closing phenylalanine or tryptophan. Each record gives: CDR3 DNA, CDR3 protein, clone size, J gene, V gene, D gene. The D gene is left open where the match is weak. Size values are once, few and many counts, or a class for expanded clones, and some rows have none.

CDR3 DNA: TGCAGCGTTGAAGATCGAGGGCAACTCTATGGCTACACCTTC
CDR3 protein: CSVEDRGQLYGYTF
clone size: .
J gene: TRBJ1-2
V gene: TRBV29-1
D gene: .

CDR3 DNA: TGTGCCAGCAGTTACTCTTTGGGAGCGGACTCGGGCTACACCTTC
CDR3 protein: CASSYSLGADSGYTF
clone size: .
J gene: TRBJ1-2
V gene: TRBV6-5
D gene: .

CDR3 DNA: TGCGCCAGCAGCCAAGATCACAGCCTCGGAGATACGCAGTATTTT
CDR3 protein: CASSQDHSLGDTQYF
clone size: .
J gene: TRBJ2-3
V gene: TRBV4-3
D gene: .

CDR3 DNA: TGTGCCAGCACTAAGGGGACTAGCGGGGTGTGGGGGGCCAACGTCCTGACTTTC
CDR3 protein: CASTKGTSGVWGANVLTF
clone size: few
J gene: TRBJ2-6
V gene: TRBV27
D gene: TRBD2

CDR3 DNA: TGCAGCGTTGCTACAGGGAGCTCCTATAATTCACCCCTCCACTTT
CDR3 protein: CSVATGSSYNSPLHF
clone size: once
J gene: TRBJ1-6
V gene: TRBV29-1
D gene: .

CDR3 DNA: TGTGCCAGCAGCATAGGTACAGTTTATGGCTACACCTTC
CDR3 protein: CASSIGTVYGYTF
clone size: .
J gene: TRBJ1-2
V gene: TRBV14
D gene: .

CDR3 DNA: TGTGCCAGCAGTCTCAGGGGGCTAGATGAAAAACTGTTTTTT
CDR3 protein: CASSLRGLDEKLFF
clone size: .
J gene: TRBJ1-4
V gene: TRBV6-5
D gene: TRBD1

CDR3 DNA: TGTGCCAGCAGCCTAGACAGGGCCCGTCAAGAGACCCAGTACTTC
CDR3 protein: CASSLDRARQETQYF
clone size: .
J gene: TRBJ2-5
V gene: TRBV7-2
D gene: TRBD1

CDR3 DNA: TGTGCCAGCAGTTTATTTGGGGCTGGCGAGCAGTACTTC
CDR3 protein: CASSLFGAGEQYF
clone size: .
J gene: TRBJ2-7
V gene: TRBV27
D gene: .

CDR3 DNA: TGTGCCAGTACCGCAGTGCTGAATTCACCCCTCCACTTT
CDR3 protein: CASTAVLNSPLHF
clone size: .
J gene: TRBJ1-6
V gene: TRBV19
D gene: .

CDR3 DNA: TGTGCCAGCAGTCCAATGGACAGCGAGCAGTTCTTC
CDR3 protein: CASSPMDSEQFF
clone size: few
J gene: TRBJ2-1
V gene: TRBV5-1
D gene: .

CDR3 DNA: TGCGCCAGCAGCCAAGATCCGGGGGGCGATGAGCAGTTCTTC
CDR3 protein: CASSQDPGGDEQFF
clone size: .
J gene: TRBJ2-1
V gene: TRBV4-3
D gene: .

CDR3 DNA: TGTGCCAGCAGTCAACCGGGCCGGGGACAGAATGAAAAACTGTTTTTT
CDR3 protein: CASSQPGRGQNEKLFF
clone size: .
J gene: TRBJ1-4
V gene: TRBV4-2
D gene: TRBD1

CDR3 DNA: TGTGCCAGCAGACCGGGGAACACTGAAGCTTTCTTT
CDR3 protein: CASRPGNTEAFF
clone size: .
J gene: TRBJ1-1
V gene: TRBV6-5
D gene: .

CDR3 DNA: TGTGCCAGCAGCCAAGAGCTAGCGGGGGCCCAAGAGACCCAGTACTTC
CDR3 protein: CASSQELAGAQETQYF
clone size: .
J gene: TRBJ2-5
V gene: TRBV4-2
D gene: TRBD2

CDR3 DNA: TGTGCCAGCAGCTTCGGACAGGGCGGCGAGCAGTACTTC
CDR3 protein: CASSFGQGGEQYF
clone size: .
J gene: TRBJ2-7
V gene: TRBV7-6
D gene: TRBD1

CDR3 DNA: TGTGCCAGCCGGACAGAAGGAGCCTTTAATTCACCCCTCCACTTT
CDR3 protein: CASRTEGAFNSPLHF
clone size: .
J gene: TRBJ1-6
V gene: TRBV6-5
D gene: .

CDR3 DNA: TGTGCCAGCAGCGCTAACCCGTCGGGGGACTCTGGAAACACCATATATTTT
CDR3 protein: CASSANPSGDSGNTIYF
clone size: .
J gene: TRBJ1-3
V gene: TRBV9
D gene: .

CDR3 DNA: TGCAGCGCGCAAGGGAGGGGAGAGACCCAGTACTTC
CDR3 protein: CSAQGRGETQYF
clone size: .
J gene: TRBJ2-5
V gene: TRBV29-1
D gene: TRBD2

CDR3 DNA: TGTGCCAGCTCGCAGCTACAGGGCTCTGGAAACACCATATATTTT
CDR3 protein: CASSQLQGSGNTIYF
clone size: .
J gene: TRBJ1-3
V gene: TRBV18
D gene: .

CDR3 DNA: TGTGCCAGCAGCTTAGGCCCGGGACAAGAGCCCCAGCATTTT
CDR3 protein: CASSLGPGQEPQHF
clone size: .
J gene: TRBJ1-5
V gene: TRBV13
D gene: .

CDR3 DNA: TGTGCCAGCAGCCACCGGGAGGCGGTTCACCCCAGTTTC
CDR3 protein: CASSHREAVHPSF
clone size: .
J gene: TRBJ1-2
V gene: TRBV7-6
D gene: .

CDR3 DNA: TGTGCCAGCAGCCTGGGGGTGGCTAGCGGCTCCTACGAGCAGTACTTC
CDR3 protein: CASSLGVASGSYEQYF
clone size: .
J gene: TRBJ2-7
V gene: TRBV11-2
D gene: TRBD2

CDR3 DNA: TGTGCCAGCAGTGACGGGGGGGAAGTTGGAAACACCATATATTTT
CDR3 protein: CASSDGGEVGNTIYF
clone size: .
J gene: TRBJ1-3
V gene: TRBV2
D gene: .

CDR3 DNA: TGTGCCAGCAGCTTAGACAGACAAGAGACCCAGTACTTC
CDR3 protein: CASSLDRQETQYF
clone size: .
J gene: TRBJ2-5
V gene: TRBV11-3
D gene: .

CDR3 DNA: TGTGCCAGCAGCGTGAGGGGGGAAAAACTGTTTTTT
CDR3 protein: CASSVRGEKLFF
clone size: .
J gene: TRBJ1-4
V gene: TRBV9
D gene: .

CDR3 DNA: TGTGCCAGCAGTTATGGTGGACTGCTGAATTCACCCCTCCACTTT
CDR3 protein: CASSYGGLLNSPLHF
clone size: .
J gene: TRBJ1-6
V gene: TRBV6-5
D gene: .

CDR3 DNA: TGTGCCAGCAGTCGGACAGGACGCACAGATACGCAGTATTTT
CDR3 protein: CASSRTGRTDTQYF
clone size: .
J gene: TRBJ2-3
V gene: TRBV6-5
D gene: TRBD1

CDR3 DNA: TGTGCCAGCAGCTTACAGGGTGTCGCCTACGAGCAGTACTTC
CDR3 protein: CASSLQGVAYEQYF
clone size: .
J gene: TRBJ2-7
V gene: TRBV9
D gene: .

CDR3 DNA: TGTGCCAGTAGGTCTTCGGAGGGCAATCAGCCCCAGCATTTT
CDR3 protein: CASRSSEGNQPQHF
clone size: .
J gene: TRBJ1-5
V gene: TRBV19
D gene: .

CDR3 DNA: TGTGCCAGCAGTGAATATAGAGGGCAGCTGTTTTTT
CDR3 protein: CASSEYRGQLFF
clone size: .
J gene: TRBJ2-2
V gene: TRBV25-1
D gene: .

CDR3 DNA: TGTGCCAGCAGCTTAGCAGGTCAGGCTTACAATGAGCAGTTCTTC
CDR3 protein: CASSLAGQAYNEQFF
clone size: .
J gene: TRBJ2-1
V gene: TRBV7-9
D gene: .

CDR3 DNA: TGTGCCAGCAGCGAGAGATCCCTTCTGGACAGGGGGAACACTGAAGCTTTCTTT
CDR3 protein: CASSERSLLDRGNTEAFF
clone size: .
J gene: TRBJ1-1
V gene: TRBV9
D gene: TRBD1

CDR3 DNA: TGTGCCAGCAGCCAAGATCGGATCCGGACAGGGTCTACCGGGGAGCTGTTTTTT
CDR3 protein: CASSQDRIRTGSTGELFF
clone size: .
J gene: TRBJ2-2
V gene: TRBV4-2
D gene: TRBD1

CDR3 DNA: TGTGCCAGTAGTATAGGGTCCGGACAAGCTGGAAACACCATATATTTT
CDR3 protein: CASSIGSGQAGNTIYF
clone size: .
J gene: TRBJ1-3
V gene: TRBV19
D gene: .

CDR3 DNA: TGTGCCAGCTCCGCTGGGGCCCAAGAGACCCAGTACTTC
CDR3 protein: CASSAGAQETQYF
clone size: .
J gene: TRBJ2-5
V gene: TRBV6-5
D gene: .

CDR3 DNA: TGCGCCAGCAGCTCCACAGGGGAGGCGGACACCGGGGAGCTGTTTTTT
CDR3 protein: CASSSTGEADTGELFF
clone size: .
J gene: TRBJ2-2
V gene: TRBV5-1
D gene: .

CDR3 DNA: TGTGCCAGCAGCCGGCGGGTCAACGGTGGGCTAGATACGCAGTATTTT
CDR3 protein: CASSRRVNGGLDTQYF
clone size: .
J gene: TRBJ2-3
V gene: TRBV11-3
D gene: .

CDR3 DNA: TGTGCCAGCAGCGTGACAGGGGGCAATGAAAAACTGTTTTTT
CDR3 protein: CASSVTGGNEKLFF
clone size: .
J gene: TRBJ1-4
V gene: TRBV5-4
D gene: TRBD1

CDR3 DNA: TGTGCCAGCAGCCAGGGACAAGCCACAGATACGCAGTATTTT
CDR3 protein: CASSQGQATDTQYF
clone size: .
J gene: TRBJ2-3
V gene: TRBV11-3
D gene: .